The next 7 T cell receptor beta chains were all read from a single sample in a study of persistence of HIV-infected CD4 T cells. No antigen is known for these receptors. An overlapping HIV-1 Gag peptide pool stimulated these cells at 0.95 to 1 ug/peptide/mL. CD40L/CD69 double-negative CD45RO-high memory CD4+ T cells were collected. This was the immunoSEQ version 4 assay in survey mode. The repertoire was sequenced with immunoSEQ multiplex PCR; TCRdb's copy has only in-frame clones and lacks some. The data show 50,000 to 65,000 clones, about 77% seen once. The source was CD4+ T cells sorted from PBMCs after roughly 19-hour stimulation, collected from a patient who received antiretroviral therapy. These receptors came from an adult man with HIV who was CMV-seropositive.

CDR3: CASRSGAGGFYNEQFF. The DNA of the CDR3 is TGTGCCAGCAGGTCCGGAGCAGGGGGTTTCTACAATGAGCAGTTCTTC. This sequence joins TRBV27 and TRBJ2-1; TRBD1 matches at 7 bases. The CDR3 extends over 16 amino acids. J was trimmed by 3 bases and V by 6 bases; bases with no gene match: 11. Germline V gives CDR1 MNHEY, CDR2 SMNVEV (reference sequence).

The chain is built from TRBV6-1 and TRBJ2-7; D gene ambiguous. CDR3 size: 15 residues. Germline CDR1 reads MNHNS; CDR2 reads SASEGT. Trimming removed 0 bases at V and 2 bases at J, with 11 bases between. The CDR3 protein is CASSEAWKSTYEQYF. The CDR3 DNA sequence: TGTGCCAGCAGTGAAGCGTGGAAGAGTACCTACGAGCAGTACTTC.

The chain links TRBV7-9 to TRBJ2-1; D may be TRBD1 (6 bases). CDR3 length: 13 residues. With 5 bases removed from V and 9 bases from J, the gap between germline ends came to 14 bases. Germline V gene lookup returns CDR1 SEHNR and CDR2 FQNEAQ (reference sequence). The CDR3 DNA sequence: TGTGCCAGCAGCCTCAGGATAGGGGGTGAGCAGTTCTTC. This translates into CASSLRIGGEQFF.

This rearrangement joins TRBV28 to TRBJ2-7; a weak D match, TRBD1 (5 bases). The V end lost 5 bases, the J end lost 0 bases, and 20 bases lay between the germline ends. The CDR3 is made up of 17 amino acids. Germline V lookup: CDR1 MDHEN, CDR2 SYDVKM. The CDR3 here is CASSLLRQGASSYEQYF. The CDR3 nucleotides are TGTGCCAGCAGTCTTCTCCGACAAGGGGCGAGCTCCTACGAGCAGTACTTC.

The V gene is TRBV19, the J gene TRBJ2-7; TRBD1 agrees at 7 bases. Looked up from germline, CDR1 is LNHDA and CDR2 is SQIVND (reference sequence). V was clipped by 2 bases and J by 4 bases; unmatched bases: 2. The CDR3 consists of 13 residues. This CDR3 reads CASSIRDSYEQYF. The CDR3 nucleotides read TGTGCCAGTAGTATAAGGGACAGTTACGAGCAGTACTTC.

The chain uses TRBV6-1 and TRBJ2-1, with D unclear. Germline V gives CDR1 MNHNS, CDR2 SASEGT. The germline V and J ends were trimmed by 4 bases and 0 bases, with 19 bases remaining between them. The CDR3 has 18 amino acids. In DNA form, the CDR3 reads TGTGCCAGCAGTGTCGGGCCGCAGGCCCCTTACTCCTACAATGAGCAGTTCTTC. It is translated as CASSVGPQAPYSYNEQFF.

The rearrangement links TRBV5-1 to TRBJ2-2; TRBD1 agrees at 7 bases. CDR3 size: 15 residues. The germline CDR1 and CDR2 sequences are SGHRS and YFSETQ. The trim removed 7 bases at V and 4 bases at J, leaving 10 bases unmatched. The CDR3: CASHKGRQGTGELFF. In DNA, the CDR3 is TGCGCCAGCCACAAGGGGAGACAGGGCACCGGGGAGCTGTTTTTT.